Below are 7 T cell receptor beta chains sequenced from a single sample in a study of response to subunit inactivated influenza vaccine. TCRdb independently ran MiXCR on the RT-PCR reads; one entry per CDR3 protein. The sample has hundreds of thousands of distinct CDR3 sequences, approximately 18% seen once. The sequencing used PBMCs from blood, collected 5 days after vaccination. The receptors stem from a man between 45 and 60 years old who received an inactivated influenza vaccine.

This clonotype was detected many times. The V gene is TRBV6-2 or TRBV6-3, the J gene TRBJ1-6, with 7 bases identical to TRBD1. After removal of 6 bases from V and 10 bases from J, the junction contained 12 bases not matched to a gene. The CDR3 has 15 residues. Germline CDR1 is MNHEY and CDR2 is SVGEGT. As DNA, the CDR3 is TGTGCCAGCAGCCCGCTAACAGGGGTAAGGTCACCCCTCCACTTT. Translating gives CASSPLTGVRSPLHF.

CDR3 nucleotide sequence: TGTGCCAGCACTTTAAATCCGGGACTAGCGGGAGGAGATACGCAGTATTTT. Translation: CASTLNPGLAGGDTQYF. V gene TRBV7-2 combines with J gene TRBJ2-3; 15 bases fit TRBD2. Germline CDR1 reads SGHTA; CDR2 reads FQGNSA. With V trimmed by 7 bases and J by 5 bases, 10 bases remained unmatched. CDR3 length: 17 amino acids.

This clonotype was detected ten times or more. The chain recombines TRBV12-3 or TRBV12-4 with TRBJ2-1; 11 bases fit TRBD1. With 4 bases clipped from V and 13 bases from J, the junction kept 6 bases outside the gene matches. The CDR3 length is 13 residues. CDR3 in DNA: TGTGCCAGCAGTTCCGGGACAGGGGGTGGTCAGTTCTTC. Amino acids: CASSSGTGGGQFF.

This clonotype has just a few counts. The chain uses TRBV4-1 and TRBJ2-7; possible D gene TRBD1, 6 bases. Looked up from germline, CDR1 is MGHRA and CDR2 is YSYEKL. V was clipped by 3 bases and J by 2 bases, with 14 bases between them. This CDR3 contains 15 residues. As DNA, the CDR3 is TGCGCCAGCAGCCAGACGGACAGTCCTACCTACGAGCAGTACTTC. Translating it yields CASSQTDSPTYEQYF.

The rearrangement links TRBV20-1 to TRBJ1-2, with no clear D. V was pared by 5 bases and J by 8 bases, with 15 bases between. The CDR3 spans 12 residues. Germline V gene sequence: CDR1 DFQATT, CDR2 SNEGSKA (reference sequence). CDR3 bases: TGCAGTGCTGGAAGTACGGCTTTAGGCTACACCTTC. This sequence encodes CSAGSTALGYTF.

This clonotype was seen ten or more times. J is TRBJ2-2 and V is TRBV20-1; D is uncertain. V shed 4 bases and J shed 4 bases, with 7 bases lying between them. The CDR3 is 12 residues long. The germline V gene encodes CDR1 DFQATT and CDR2 SNEGSKA (reference sequence). The CDR3 DNA sequence: TGCAGTGCTACGGCCTCCACCGGGGAGCTGTTTTTT. Translating it yields CSATASTGELFF.

The chain employs TRBV29-1 and TRBJ2-7, with 10 bases that match TRBD1. Unmatched junction bases numbered 5, after V lost 1 base and J lost 5 bases. Germline lookup yields CDR1 SQVTM and CDR2 ANQGSEA. This CDR3 region has 14 residues. CDR3 sequence reads: CSVEGQGAVNEQYF. The DNA of the CDR3 is TGCAGCGTTGAAGGACAGGGGGCTGTCAACGAGCAGTACTTC.